The present TCR beta chain was sequenced within a study of early T cells in non-severe SARS-CoV-2 infection. Looking at the study overall: The authors sequenced bulk RNA from unsorted whole blood, leaving chains unpaired. General study findings and limits: Matching with VDJdb favored anti-spike CD8 responses (missing private and CD4 specificities).

This clonotype was seen more than once but under ten times. The antigen remains undetermined. This CDR3 is 15 amino acids long. The germline CDR1 and CDR2 sequences are LNHDA and SQIVND (reference sequence). V dropped 8 bases and J dropped 7 bases, with 23 bases sitting between them. Individual cDNA molecules were tagged with unique molecular identifiers, the study reported. TCRdb used MiXCR to reprocess the 5' RACE reads, holding one entry per CDR3 protein. In the table there are tens of thousands of distinct CDR3 sequences, roughly a tenth of which are singletons. The V and J genes are TRBV19 and TRBJ1-2; a possible D gene is TRBD1 (5 bases). The sequence was collected from an adult who was a healthcare worker with PCR-confirmed SARS-CoV-2 infection or an uninfected control (not recorded which). The input for sequencing was whole blood, taken at baseline. In DNA form, the CDR3 reads TGTGCCAGTCTCCCGGGACGAAAAATGCCCGGTGGCTACACCTTC. This sequence encodes CASLPGRKMPGGYTF.